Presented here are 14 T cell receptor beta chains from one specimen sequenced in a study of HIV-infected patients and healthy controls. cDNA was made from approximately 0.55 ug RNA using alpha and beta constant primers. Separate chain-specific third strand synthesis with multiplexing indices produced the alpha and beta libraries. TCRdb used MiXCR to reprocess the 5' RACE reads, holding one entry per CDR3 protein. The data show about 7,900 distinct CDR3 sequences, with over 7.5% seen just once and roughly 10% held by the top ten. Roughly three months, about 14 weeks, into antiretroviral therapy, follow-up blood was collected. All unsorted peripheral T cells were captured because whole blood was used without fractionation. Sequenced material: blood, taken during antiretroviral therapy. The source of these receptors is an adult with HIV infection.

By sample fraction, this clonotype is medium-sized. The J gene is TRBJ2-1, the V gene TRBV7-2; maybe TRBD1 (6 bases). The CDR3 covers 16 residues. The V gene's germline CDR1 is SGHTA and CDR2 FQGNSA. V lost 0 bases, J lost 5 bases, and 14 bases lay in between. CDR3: CASSLAPPGTNNEQFF. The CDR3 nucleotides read TGTGCCAGCAGCTTAGCGCCCCCCGGGACAAACAATGAGCAGTTCTTC.

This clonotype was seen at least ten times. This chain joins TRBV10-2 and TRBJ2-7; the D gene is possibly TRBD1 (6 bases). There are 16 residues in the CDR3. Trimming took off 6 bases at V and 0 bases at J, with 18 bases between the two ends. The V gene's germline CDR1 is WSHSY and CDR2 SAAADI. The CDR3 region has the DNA TGCGCCAGCAGCCCTGCCTTGGGACACAGCTCCTACGAGCAGTACTTC. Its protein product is CASSPALGHSSYEQYF.

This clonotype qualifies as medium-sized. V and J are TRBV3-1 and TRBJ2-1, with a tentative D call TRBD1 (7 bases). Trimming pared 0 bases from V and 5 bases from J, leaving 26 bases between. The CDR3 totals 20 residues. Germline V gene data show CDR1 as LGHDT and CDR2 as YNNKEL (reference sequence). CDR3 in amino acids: CASSQDLRVATRGADNEQFF. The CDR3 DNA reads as TGTGCCAGCAGCCAAGATCTGCGTGTAGCCACCAGGGGGGCGGACAATGAGCAGTTCTTC.

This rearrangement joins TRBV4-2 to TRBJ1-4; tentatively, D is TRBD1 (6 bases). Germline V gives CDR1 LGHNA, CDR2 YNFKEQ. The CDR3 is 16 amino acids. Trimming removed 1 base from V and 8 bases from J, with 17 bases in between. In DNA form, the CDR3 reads TGTGCCAGCAGCCAAGCTGCAGGGGAGGAGAGGGAAAAACTGTTTTTT. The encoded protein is CASSQAAGEEREKLFF.

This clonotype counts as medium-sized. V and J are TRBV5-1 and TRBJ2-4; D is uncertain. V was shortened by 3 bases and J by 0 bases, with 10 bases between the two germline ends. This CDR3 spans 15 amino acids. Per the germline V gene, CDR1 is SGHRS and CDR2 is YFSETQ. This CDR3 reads CASSSARLAKNIQYF. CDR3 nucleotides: TGCGCCAGCAGCTCTGCAAGGCTAGCCAAAAACATTCAGTACTTC.

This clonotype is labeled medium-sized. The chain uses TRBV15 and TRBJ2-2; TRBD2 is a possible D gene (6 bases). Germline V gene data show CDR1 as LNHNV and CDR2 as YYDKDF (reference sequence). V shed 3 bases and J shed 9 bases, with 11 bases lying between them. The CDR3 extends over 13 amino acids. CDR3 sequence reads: CATSSRGLRELFF. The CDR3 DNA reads TGTGCCACCAGCAGCCGGGGGTTGCGGGAGCTGTTTTTT.

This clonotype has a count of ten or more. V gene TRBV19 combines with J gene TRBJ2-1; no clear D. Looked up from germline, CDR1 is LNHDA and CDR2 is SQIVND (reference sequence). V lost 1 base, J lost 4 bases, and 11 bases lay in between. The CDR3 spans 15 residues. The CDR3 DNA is TGTGCCAGTAGTATAGCGGAGACACTTTACAATGAGCAGTTCTTC. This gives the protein CASSIAETLYNEQFF.

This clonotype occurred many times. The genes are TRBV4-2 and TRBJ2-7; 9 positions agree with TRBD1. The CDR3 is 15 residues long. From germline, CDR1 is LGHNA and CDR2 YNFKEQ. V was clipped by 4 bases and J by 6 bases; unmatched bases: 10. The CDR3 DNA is TGTGCCAGCAGCCGGGGAACGGGACAGGGTGCCGAGCAGTACTTC. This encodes CASSRGTGQGAEQYF.

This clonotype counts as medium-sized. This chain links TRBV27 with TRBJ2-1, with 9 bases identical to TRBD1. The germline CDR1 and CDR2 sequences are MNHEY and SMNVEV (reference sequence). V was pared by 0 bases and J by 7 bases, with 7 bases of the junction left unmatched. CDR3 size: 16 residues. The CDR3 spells CASSLSRTGVGNEQFF. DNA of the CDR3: TGTGCCAGCAGTTTATCCCGGACAGGGGTGGGGAATGAGCAGTTCTTC.

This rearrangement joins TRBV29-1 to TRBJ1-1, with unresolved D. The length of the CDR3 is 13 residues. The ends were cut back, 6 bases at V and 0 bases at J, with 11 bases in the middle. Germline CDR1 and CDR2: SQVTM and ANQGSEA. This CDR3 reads CSVSAGMNTEAFF. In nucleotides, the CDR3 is TGCAGCGTCTCGGCCGGGATGAACACTGAAGCTTTCTTT.

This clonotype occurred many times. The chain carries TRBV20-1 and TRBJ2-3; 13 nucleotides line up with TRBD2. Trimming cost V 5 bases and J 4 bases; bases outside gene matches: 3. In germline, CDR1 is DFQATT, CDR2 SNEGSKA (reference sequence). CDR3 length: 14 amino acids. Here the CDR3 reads CSARTSGGSDTQYF. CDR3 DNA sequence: TGCAGTGCTCGGACTAGCGGGGGATCAGATACGCAGTATTTT.

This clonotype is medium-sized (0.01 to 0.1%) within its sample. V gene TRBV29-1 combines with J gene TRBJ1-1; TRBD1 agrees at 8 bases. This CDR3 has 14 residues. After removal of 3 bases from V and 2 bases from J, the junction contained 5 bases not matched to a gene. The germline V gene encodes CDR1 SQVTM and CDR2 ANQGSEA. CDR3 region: CSVEDRATNTEAFF. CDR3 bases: TGCAGCGTTGAGGACAGGGCTACTAACACTGAAGCTTTCTTT.

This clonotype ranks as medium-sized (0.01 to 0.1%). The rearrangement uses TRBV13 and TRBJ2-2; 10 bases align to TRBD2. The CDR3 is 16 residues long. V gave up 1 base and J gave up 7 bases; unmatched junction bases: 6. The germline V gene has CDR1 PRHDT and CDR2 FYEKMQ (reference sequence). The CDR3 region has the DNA TGTGCCAGCAGCTTAGTATCTAGCGGGAGTGGCGGGGAGCTGTTTTTT. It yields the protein CASSLVSSGSGGELFF. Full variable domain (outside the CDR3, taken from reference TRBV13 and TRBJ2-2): AAGVIQSPRHLIKEKRETATLKCYPIPRHDTVYWYQQGPGQDPQFLISFYEKMQSDKGSIPDRFSAQQFSDYHSELNMSSLELGDSALYFCASSLVSSGSGGELFFGEGSRLTVL.

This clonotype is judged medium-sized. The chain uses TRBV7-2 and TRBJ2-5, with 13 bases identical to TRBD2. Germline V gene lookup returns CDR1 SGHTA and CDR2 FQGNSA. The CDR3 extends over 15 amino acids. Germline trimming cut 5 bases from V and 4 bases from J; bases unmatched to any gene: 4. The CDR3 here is CASSRTSGRIETQYF. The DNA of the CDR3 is TGTGCCAGCAGCCGGACTAGCGGGAGAATAGAGACCCAGTACTTC.